The rows below give T cell receptor beta chains drawn from one sample of a study of monozygotic twins with inflammatory bowel disease. From the 5' RACE reads, TCRdb lists one entry per CDR3 protein and no DNA. This sample's table reports 400,000 to 500,000 distinct CDR3 sequences. The sequencing input was blood. All receptors come from a human donor with ulcerative colitis or Crohn's disease, or a healthy co-twin of an affected twin (not recorded which). Each CDR3 is given with its conserved first and last residue.

len | j_gene | v_gene | CDR3aa
14 | TRBJ2-7 | TRBV7-2 | CASSPRDTGWEQYF
14 | TRBJ2-3 | TRBV5-4 | CASSLDPVADTQYF
12 | TRBJ2-3 | TRBV28 | CATATGVDTQYF
13 | TRBJ2-7 | TRBV5-5 | CASSFGDRDEQYF
13 | TRBJ2-3 | TRBV20-1 | CSAKQGARDTQYF
20 | TRBJ2-3 | TRBV20-1 | CSARERGTSGGATSTDTQYF
16 | TRBJ2-2 | TRBV19 | CASTSGDRVKAGELFF
13 | TRBJ2-1 | TRBV18 | CASSPVPRNEQFF
16 | TRBJ2-1 | TRBV18 | CASSPPGASSYNEQFF
17 | TRBJ1-2 | TRBV4-2 | CASSLTPGGVKGYGYTF
15 | TRBJ2-1 | TRBV7-2 | CASSPGTSGWSEQFF
15 | TRBJ2-5 | TRBV12-3/TRBV12-4 | CASSPRTSVQETQYF
14 | TRBJ2-2 | TRBV20-1 | CSARGGGNTGELFF
15 | TRBJ2-7 | TRBV27 | CASSFSGTGFLEQYF
12 | TRBJ2-5 | TRBV20-1 | CSASVTDETQYF
11 | TRBJ2-4 | TRBV5-8 | CASDFIDIQYF
17 | TRBJ2-2 | TRBV6-5 | CASSSTSGGFHTGELFF
14 | TRBJ1-2 | TRBV28 | CASSPPGVTYGYTF
15 | TRBJ2-2 | TRBV12-3/TRBV12-4 | CASSSTWGNTGELFF
16 | TRBJ2-7 | TRBV7-8 | CASSYWTSGTPYEQYF
16 | TRBJ2-7 | TRBV4-1 | CASSQFPGLAAYEQYF
16 | TRBJ2-7 | TRBV27 | CASSPVLGRHRYEQYF
13 | TRBJ2-7 | TRBV7-6 | CASSSGTGWEQYF
12 | TRBJ2-3 | TRBV3-1 | CASSQVEDTQYF
13 | TRBJ2-7 | TRBV10-3 | CAINSGDTYEQYF
14 | TRBJ2-5 | TRBV5-5 | CASSTLRSLETQYF
17 | TRBJ1-2 | TRBV7-9 | CASSPPDLAREEGGYTF
15 | TRBJ1-3 | TRBV12-3/TRBV12-4 | CASSHRQFSGNTIYF
16 | TRBJ1-4 | TRBV18 | CASSALGRTVNEKLFF
14 | TRBJ1-1 | TRBV29-1 | CSVSWTGGNTEAFF
14 | TRBJ2-5 | TRBV29-1 | CSVGQGAVKETQYF
20 | TRBJ2-6 | TRBV9 | CASSVAVSGGLGSGANVLTF
15 | TRBJ2-5 | TRBV20-1 | CSAVTSGRPQETQYF
16 | TRBJ1-4 | TRBV12-3/TRBV12-4 | CASSWTGGITNEKLFF
16 | TRBJ2-3 | TRBV4-2 | CASSQDGWTRWGTQYF
16 | TRBJ2-5 | TRBV6-2/TRBV6-3 | CASNLRDLVFRETQYF
16 | TRBJ1-5 | TRBV20-1 | CSARASTGLGNQPQHF
15 | TRBJ2-5 | TRBV3-1 | CASSQELAGFKTQYF
13 | TRBJ2-7 | TRBV20-1 | CSAPPSGVLGQYF
13 | TRBJ2-7 | TRBV20-1 | CSASRSREDEQYF